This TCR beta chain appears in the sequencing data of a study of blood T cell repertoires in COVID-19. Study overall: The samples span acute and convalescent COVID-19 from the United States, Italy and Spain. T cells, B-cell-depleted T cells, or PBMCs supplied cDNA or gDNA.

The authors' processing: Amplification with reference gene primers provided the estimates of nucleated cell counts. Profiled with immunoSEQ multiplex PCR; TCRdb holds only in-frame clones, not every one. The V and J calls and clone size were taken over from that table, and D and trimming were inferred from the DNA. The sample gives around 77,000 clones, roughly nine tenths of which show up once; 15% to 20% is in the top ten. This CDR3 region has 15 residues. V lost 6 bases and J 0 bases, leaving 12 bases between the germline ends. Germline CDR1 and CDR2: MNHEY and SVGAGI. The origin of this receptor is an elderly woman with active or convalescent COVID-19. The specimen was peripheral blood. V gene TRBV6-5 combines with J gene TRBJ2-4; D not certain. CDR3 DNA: TGTGCCAGCAGGCGCGACTCCCTAGCCAAAAACATTCAGTACTTC. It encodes CASRRDSLAKNIQYF.